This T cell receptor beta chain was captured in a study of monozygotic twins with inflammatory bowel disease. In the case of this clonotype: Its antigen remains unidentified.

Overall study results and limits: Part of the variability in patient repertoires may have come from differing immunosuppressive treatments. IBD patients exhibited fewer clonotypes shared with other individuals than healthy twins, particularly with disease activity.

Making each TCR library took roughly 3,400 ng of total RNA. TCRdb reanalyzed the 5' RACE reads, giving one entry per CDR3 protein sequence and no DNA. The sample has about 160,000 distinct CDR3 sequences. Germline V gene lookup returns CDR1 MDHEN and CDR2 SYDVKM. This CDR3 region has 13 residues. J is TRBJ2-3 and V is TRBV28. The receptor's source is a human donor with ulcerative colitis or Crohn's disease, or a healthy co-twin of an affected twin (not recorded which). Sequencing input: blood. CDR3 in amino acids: CASRIPFTDTQYF.